Listed below are T cell receptor beta chains from one sample, sequenced in a study of cytomegalovirus exposure and HLA in healthy donors. The data were produced by immunoSEQ multiplex PCR, yet TCRdb's version contains in-frame clones alone and is incomplete. The sample has around 190,000 clones, roughly nine tenths seen once. The sequenced sample was PBMCs. The receptors were sampled from a boy aged 2 to 10 in good health and CMV-seronegative. Both conserved end residues are part of each CDR3. The D gene is left open where the match is weak. Some rows have no size entry. The others give once, few or many, or a class for an expanded clone.

j_gene | d_gene | v_gene | abundance | CDR3nt | CDR3aa
TRBJ2-7 | NA | TRBV27 | NA | TGTGCCAGCGGGACACCCCTCCTCGAGCAGTACTTC | CASGTPLLEQYF
TRBJ1-5 | NA | TRBV7-9 | NA | TGTGCCAGCAGCTCCACAAATCAGCCCCAGCATTTT | CASSSTNQPQHF
TRBJ1-2 | NA | TRBV28 | once | TGTGCCAGCAGTTCCGATCTTACCAGGGTTGGCTACACCTTC | CASSSDLTRVGYTF
TRBJ2-7 | TRBD2 | TRBV5-1 | NA | TGCGCCAGCAGCTGGAGGGTCGGCGCTAGCGGGATCTACGAGCAGTACTTC | CASSWRVGASGIYEQYF
TRBJ2-7 | TRBD1 | TRBV5-1 | NA | TGCGCCAGCAGCCAGGGGACAGCAACCTACGAGCAGTACTTC | CASSQGTATYEQYF
TRBJ2-2 | NA | TRBV5-1 | NA | TGCGCCAGCAGCTTGGGGGAGAAACCGAACACCGGGGAGCTGTTTTTT | CASSLGEKPNTGELFF
TRBJ2-7 | TRBD2 | TRBV7-9 | once | TGTGCCAGCAGCGTACTGACTAGCGGGAGGCCGGCCTACGAGCAGTACTTC | CASSVLTSGRPAYEQYF
TRBJ2-7 | NA | TRBV6-6 | once | TGTGCCAGCAGTTACGGTCGGGAGCGGTACGAGCAGTACTTC | CASSYGRERYEQYF
TRBJ2-2 | TRBD1 | TRBV9 | NA | TGTGCCAGCAGCTTACAGGGGGGGAACACCGGGGAGCTGTTTTTT | CASSLQGGNTGELFF
TRBJ1-5 | NA | TRBV28 | NA | TGTGCCAGCAGACTCAGGGGTTATCAGCCCCAGCATTTT | CASRLRGYQPQHF
TRBJ1-5 | TRBD1 | TRBV19 | NA | TGTGCCAGTAGTATAGATGTGACAGGGTATGGCCAGCCCCAGCATTTT | CASSIDVTGYGQPQHF
TRBJ1-1 | NA | TRBV6-5 | few | TGTGCCAGCGGATCAAAACAGGAGAACACTGAAGCTTTCTTT | CASGSKQENTEAFF
TRBJ2-7 | NA | TRBV28 | NA | TGTGCCAGCAGTTTAACGGGCTACGAGCAGTACTTC | CASSLTGYEQYF
TRBJ2-5 | NA | TRBV6-5 | NA | TGTGCCAGCAGCGCAACCGGGGAGACCCAGTACTTC | CASSATGETQYF
TRBJ2-3 | TRBD2 | TRBV18 | NA | TGTGCCAGCTCACAAACGGCCGGGGGACTAGCGGGTACAGATACGCAGTATTTT | CASSQTAGGLAGTDTQYF
TRBJ1-3 | NA | TRBV7-3 | NA | TGTGCCAGCAGCGAGCGGCCCGGGGACACCATATATTTT | CASSERPGDTIYF